A selection of T cell receptor beta chains follows, all from one sample in a study of control samples from healthy donors and cancer patients. Clones were read by immunoSEQ multiplex PCR, and TCRdb kept only the in-frame ones, dropping some. The sample lists around 93,000 clones, 80% to 90% occurring once. Sequences were obtained from blood. The source of these receptors is a man under 40 in good health. Each CDR3 is given without its conserved first and last residue. Each record gives: CDR3 length, clone size, J gene, V gene, CDR3 protein. Part of the rows lack a size; the others show once, few, many or a class for expanded clones.

>12|once|TRBJ2-1|TRBV19
ASSIRNSYNEQF
>13|.|TRBJ2-3|TRBV29-1
SGRGVSGDTDTQY
>11|.|TRBJ2-7|TRBV7-9
ASSLDPSYEQY
>10|once|TRBJ2-2|TRBV5-1
ASSWSPGELF
>12|.|TRBJ2-7|TRBV7-8
ASSAQTSSYEQY
>14|.|TRBJ2-2|TRBV7-2
ASSLGQSGYTGELF
>11|.|TRBJ1-2|TRBV7-3
ASSLEGRYGYT
>15|once|TRBJ1-6|TRBV27
ASSITGESSYNSPLH
>11|once|TRBJ1-2|TRBV30
AWRGWVLDGYT
>11|.|TRBJ1-5|TRBV19
ASIWGLDQPQH
>12|.|TRBJ2-5|TRBV5-4
ASSPGGGQETQY
>13|.|TRBJ2-3|TRBV5-4
ASSPGLGSTDTQY
>12|.|TRBJ1-2|TRBV5-5
ASSSLDSSYGYT
>15|.|TRBJ2-5|TRBV3-1/TRBV3-2
ASSQDRSMGVPETQY
>13|.|TRBJ1-1|TRBV5-4
ASIDGQGANTEAF
>12|.|TRBJ1-6|TRBV7-9
ASSLGTALGGLH
>11|.|TRBJ1-5|TRBV12-3/TRBV12-4
ASSFGGIQPQH
>11|.|TRBJ2-1|TRBV19
ASSIKGFNEQF
>12|once|TRBJ1-5|TRBV10-3
AISELNSNQPQH
>13|.|TRBJ2-2|TRBV5-1
ASSLGLVPTGELF
>13|.|TRBJ1-3|TRBV28
ASVSGTGVGNTIY
>10|.|TRBJ2-1|TRBV9
ASSAQGIEQF
>13|once|TRBJ1-2|TRBV10-3
AISESGAPGYGYT
>11|.|TRBJ1-2|TRBV6-5
ASRSTTNYGYT
>13|.|TRBJ2-1|TRBV29-1
SANLQARGYHEQF
>11|.|TRBJ2-3|TRBV29-1
SADWQRADTQY
>10|.|TRBJ1-2|TRBV5-1
ASSTKGYGYT